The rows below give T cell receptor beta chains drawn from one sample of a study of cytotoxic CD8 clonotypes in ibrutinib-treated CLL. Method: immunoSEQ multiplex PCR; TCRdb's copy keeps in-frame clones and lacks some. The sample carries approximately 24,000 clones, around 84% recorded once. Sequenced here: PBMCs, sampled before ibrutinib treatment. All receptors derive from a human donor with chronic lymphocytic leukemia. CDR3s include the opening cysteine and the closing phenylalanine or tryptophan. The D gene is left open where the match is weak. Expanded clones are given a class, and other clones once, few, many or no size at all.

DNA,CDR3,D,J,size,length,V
TGTGCCAGCAGTTTTAGCCGCCAGGGCACTGAAGCTTTCTTT,CASSFSRQGTEAFF,.,TRBJ1-1,.,14,TRBV27
TGTGCCTGGAGTAACAGGTTTGAGGTGCAGTACTTC,CAWSNRFEVQYF,.,TRBJ2-7,.,12,TRBV30
TGTGCCAGCAGCCCCCCGACAGGGGTCGAGCAGTACTTC,CASSPPTGVEQYF,TRBD1,TRBJ2-7,few,13,TRBV5-4
TGTGCCAGCAGCCCGGGACAGGGAGCCTATGGCTACACCTTC,CASSPGQGAYGYTF,TRBD1,TRBJ1-2,.,14,TRBV7-6
TGTGCCAGCAGCCCGGTGGGTGGGGAGCAGTACTTC,CASSPVGGEQYF,.,TRBJ2-7,.,12,TRBV11-3
TGCGCCAGCAGCCAAGCGGCTAGCACAGATACGCAGTATTTT,CASSQAASTDTQYF,.,TRBJ2-3,.,14,TRBV4-1
TGTGCCAGCAGCCCAGAGGGGGCAGGGAACACTGAAGCTTTCTTT,CASSPEGAGNTEAFF,TRBD1,TRBJ1-1,few,15,TRBV9
TGCGCCAGCAGCTTGAGTGCGGCAGAGAACACAGATACGCAGTATTTT,CASSLSAAENTDTQYF,.,TRBJ2-3,.,16,TRBV5-1
TGTGCCAGCTGGCGGGAGGCTTACAATGAGCAGTTCTTC,CASWREAYNEQFF,TRBD2,TRBJ2-1,.,13,TRBV28
TGTGCCAGCAGCTCGCTGGGACAGACCGAGCAGTTCTTC,CASSSLGQTEQFF,TRBD1,TRBJ2-1,.,13,TRBV7-6
TGTGCCAGCAGCTTAAAGGGGCAGGGGAACACTGAAGCTTTCTTT,CASSLKGQGNTEAFF,.,TRBJ1-1,.,15,TRBV7-8
TGTGCCAGCAGCCGAAACAGGGCTGAAGCTTTCTTT,CASSRNRAEAFF,.,TRBJ1-1,.,12,TRBV7-6
TGTGCCAGTAGCTTTAGCGGGCCACGCGAGCAGTACTTC,CASSFSGPREQYF,TRBD2,TRBJ2-7,few,13,TRBV19
TGTGCCAGCAGCGGGCGGACAGGGACCTCCTACGAGCAGTACTTC,CASSGRTGTSYEQYF,TRBD1,TRBJ2-7,once,15,TRBV9
TGTGCCAGCAGCCCAGGGTTAGATACGCAGTATTTT,CASSPGLDTQYF,.,TRBJ2-3,few,12,TRBV2
TGCAGCGCGGAAGGGGAGCCGGGACTATCTAGGTATGAGCAGTTCTTC,CSAEGEPGLSRYEQFF,TRBD2,TRBJ2-1,.,16,TRBV29-1
TGTGCCAGCAGTGAAGGTAGTAGCCCTATCTACGAGCAGTACTTC,CASSEGSSPIYEQYF,.,TRBJ2-7,.,15,TRBV6-1
TGTGCCAGCAGTCTACGAGCATACAATGAGCAGTTCTTC,CASSLRAYNEQFF,.,TRBJ2-1,.,13,TRBV6-6
TGTGCCAGCACTTCGACTAGAGGGTACATTCAGTACTTC,CASTSTRGYIQYF,.,TRBJ2-4,.,13,TRBV2
TGTGCCAGCAGCCCAACTAGCGGGAGCGAGACCCAGTACTTC,CASSPTSGSETQYF,TRBD2,TRBJ2-5,.,14,TRBV7-7
TGTGCCACCCGGGACAGGGCTGTCACCGGGGAGCTGTTTTTT,CATRDRAVTGELFF,TRBD1,TRBJ2-2,few,14,TRBV15
TGTGCCAGCAGACTAGTACGGCGGGAGGGCAAGTACAATGAGCAGTTCTTC,CASRLVRREGKYNEQFF,TRBD2,TRBJ2-1,.,17,TRBV7-8
TGTGCCAGCAGCGCTGCGGGGGGGATGAGTCAGCCCCAGCATTTT,CASSAAGGMSQPQHF,.,TRBJ1-5,few,15,TRBV9
TGTGCCAGCAGCACCACCGGGGGGGCTAATGAAAAACTGTTTTTT,CASSTTGGANEKLFF,.,TRBJ1-4,.,15,TRBV9
TGTGCCTGGAGTGGGCAGACTAATCAGCCCCAGCATTTT,CAWSGQTNQPQHF,.,TRBJ1-5,.,13,TRBV30
TGTGCCAGCAGTTTATCATACGGGTCTGGGGCTTTCTTT,CASSLSYGSGAFF,.,TRBJ1-1,.,13,TRBV28
TGTGCCAGCAGCTTAGTAGCAGGACTTCAGGAGACCCAGTACTTC,CASSLVAGLQETQYF,.,TRBJ2-5,.,15,TRBV7-2
TGTGCCAGCAGCTTAGGCGAGTTCTTC,CASSLGEFF,.,TRBJ2-1,.,9,TRBV7-3
TGTGCCAGCAGCTTAGATTTGGCCCGTGAAGCTTTCTTT,CASSLDLAREAFF,.,TRBJ1-1,.,13,TRBV7-9
TGTGCCAGCAGTCCCGGGACTAGCGGTTTACTCAATGAGCAGTTCTTC,CASSPGTSGLLNEQFF,TRBD2,TRBJ2-1,.,16,TRBV28
TGTGCCAGCACCTCCCCGGGACTAGCGGGAGGGGTCGGGGAGCTGTTTTTT,CASTSPGLAGGVGELFF,TRBD2,TRBJ2-2,.,17,TRBV5-4
TGCGCCAGCAGCTCTGGACTAGCGGGGAGCACAGATACGCAGTATTTT,CASSSGLAGSTDTQYF,TRBD2,TRBJ2-3,.,16,TRBV5-1
TGCAGCGTCAGAGGGTCTCACACTGAAGCTTTCTTT,CSVRGSHTEAFF,.,TRBJ1-1,.,12,TRBV29-1
TGTGCCAGCAGTGTGGGACAGGGTAGTCAGCCCCAGCATTTT,CASSVGQGSQPQHF,TRBD1,TRBJ1-5,few,14,TRBV6-1
TGTGCCAGTAGTTGGTCAGGGGGCGGTCAGCCCCAGCATTTT,CASSWSGGGQPQHF,TRBD1,TRBJ1-5,.,14,TRBV19
TGTGCCAGCAGCCTAGACAGGGGGCTTAACAATGAGCAGTTCTTC,CASSLDRGLNNEQFF,TRBD1,TRBJ2-1,.,15,TRBV11-1
TGCGCCAGCGGGGGGTCTGGGGAGACCCAGTACTTC,CASGGSGETQYF,.,TRBJ2-5,.,12,TRBV5-1
TGCGCCAGCAGCTTCGGGACTAGCGGGCCTACAGATACGCAGTATTTT,CASSFGTSGPTDTQYF,TRBD2,TRBJ2-3,once,16,TRBV5-1
TGTGCCAGCTCTACGAGTCGGCGGGCTAATGAAAAACTGTTTTTT,CASSTSRRANEKLFF,.,TRBJ1-4,few,15,TRBV18
TGTGCCAGCAGGGACAGGGGCGAATACAATGAGCAGTTCTTC,CASRDRGEYNEQFF,TRBD1,TRBJ2-1,.,14,TRBV6-6
TGTGCCAGCAGCGGGGCGGGAGAGGGCTATGGCTACACCTTC,CASSGAGEGYGYTF,.,TRBJ1-2,once,14,TRBV9
TGTGCCAGCAGTCCCTTTGGGGGCAACACTGAAGCTTTCTTT,CASSPFGGNTEAFF,.,TRBJ1-1,.,14,TRBV6-5
TGTGCCAGCAGCTTAGCGCAGGGCCGAGGGATGGGAACTAATGAAAAACTGTTTTTT,CASSLAQGRGMGTNEKLFF,.,TRBJ1-4,.,19,TRBV7-2
TGTGCCAGCAGCTTGGCCGGAAGGGAGGGCCAGGACGAGCAGTACTTC,CASSLAGREGQDEQYF,TRBD2,TRBJ2-7,.,16,TRBV5-4
TGTGCCAGCAGCTCTCTAGCGGGAGGGTTTCAAGAGACCCAGTACTTC,CASSSLAGGFQETQYF,TRBD2,TRBJ2-5,.,16,TRBV5-6
TGTGCCAGCAGCTTAAGGGACCCCAACTATGGCTACACCTTC,CASSLRDPNYGYTF,.,TRBJ1-2,.,14,TRBV5-4
TGCAGCGTAGTCTCCACGAATGAAAAACTGTTTTTT,CSVVSTNEKLFF,.,TRBJ1-4,.,12,TRBV29-1
TGTGCCAGCAGACGCGACAGGCCCTGGTGGGGTACGCAGTATTTT,CASRRDRPWWGTQYF,.,TRBJ2-3,.,15,TRBV6-5
TGCGCCAGCAGCGACTTCGATCAGCCCCAGCATTTT,CASSDFDQPQHF,.,TRBJ1-5,few,12,TRBV4-1
TGTGCCAGCAGTGAATGGGGGGCCGGCACAGATACGCAGTATTTT,CASSEWGAGTDTQYF,.,TRBJ2-3,.,15,TRBV2
TGTGCCATCAGTGATTCGCGGGCCCAAGAGACCCAGTACTTC,CAISDSRAQETQYF,.,TRBJ2-5,.,14,TRBV10-3
TGCGCCAGCAGCCAAGAGGGCGGGGTCACCTACGAGCAGTACTTC,CASSQEGGVTYEQYF,.,TRBJ2-7,.,15,TRBV4-1
TGTGCCAGCTCCCTTGGACTAGCGGGATATGAGCAGTTCTTC,CASSLGLAGYEQFF,TRBD2,TRBJ2-1,.,14,TRBV18
TGTGCCAGCAGCCCCGGGGGCGGAGGTACAGATACGCAGTATTTT,CASSPGGGGTDTQYF,.,TRBJ2-3,.,15,TRBV11-3
TGTGCCAGCAGTTTGGAGGCAGGCTCAGTCTATGGCTACACCTTC,CASSLEAGSVYGYTF,.,TRBJ1-2,.,15,TRBV27
TGTGCCAGCAGTTTGGGGGGCGGGAGCGGGCCCTACGAGCAGTACTTC,CASSLGGGSGPYEQYF,.,TRBJ2-7,.,16,TRBV28
TGTGCCAGCAGCCCCTCAGGGCAGAAGGGGAACAATGAGCAGTTCTTC,CASSPSGQKGNNEQFF,.,TRBJ2-1,.,16,TRBV4-2
TGTGCCAGCAGCCCACTTAGCGGGCGGGGCACCGGGGAGCTGTTTTTT,CASSPLSGRGTGELFF,TRBD2,TRBJ2-2,few,16,TRBV7-9
TGCACCGCTGTTAGGATTGAGCAGTTCTTC,CTAVRIEQFF,.,TRBJ2-1,once,10,TRBV20-1